The rows below give T cell receptor beta chains drawn from one sample of a study of T cells in Graves' hyperthyroidism and ophthalmopathy. TCRdb itself ran the multiplex PCR reads through MiXCR, one entry per CDR3 protein. This table has 550,000 to 700,000 distinct CDR3 sequences, about 15% appearing once. Material: blood. The receptors stem from a middle-aged woman with Graves' ophthalmopathy. Both conserved end residues are part of each CDR3. Each record gives: V gene, J gene, clone size, CDR3 protein. Expanded clones get a size class; other rows say once, few or many, or leave the size out.

TRBV5-1	TRBJ1-2	.	CASSLALPGQWEGSYTF
TRBV20-1	TRBJ2-7	.	CSARGLGRQGMNEQYF
TRBV11-1	TRBJ1-1	.	CASSPLGGRVLGEAFF
TRBV20-1	TRBJ2-5	.	CSARELAGVQETQYF
TRBV6-2/TRBV6-3	TRBJ1-5	many	CASSLLTVPRQPQHF
TRBV20-1	TRBJ2-7	.	CSAYRTSHSYEQYF
TRBV5-4	TRBJ2-3	.	CASSLELAGGPDTQYF
TRBV7-9	TRBJ2-5	many	CASSLGYSGTQYF
TRBV6-5	TRBJ1-1	.	CASSYRASLEAFF
TRBV30	TRBJ2-5	few	CAWSVQWQQETQYF